This T cell receptor (beta chain) emerged from a study of T cells in Graves' hyperthyroidism and ophthalmopathy (dated by TCRdb to the late 2010s). For the study in its entirety: Peripheral blood was collected at initial diagnosis, before any treatment. According to the paper, TCR Vbeta CDR3 sequencing was carried out on 135 peripheral blood samples, which came from 40 to 45 ophthalmopathy, around 74 hyperthyroidism and about 17 progressor patients. The study also compared thyroid tissue and blood T-cell repertoires from five or six Graves' hyperthyroidism patients. Prospective prediction of ophthalmopathy was tested in an independent validation cohort of approximately 18 hyperthyroidism patients and 17 patients who later progressed to ophthalmopathy. For training and testing, the 80 to 100 patients in the discovery cohort were randomly divided in a 7:3 ratio. Following sampling, methimazole starting at 30 mg daily was given to hyperthyroidism patients, and high-dose intravenous methylprednisolone was given to ophthalmopathy patients. To identify TCR V-J signatures that set the groups apart, the researchers used a discovery cohort of about a hundred patients, made up of under 50 with Graves' ophthalmopathy and some 58 with stable Graves' hyperthyroidism.

This clonotype has ten or more counts. Its antigen remains undetermined. Base qualities are not at hand, and no much larger clone is one base apart. Stable Graves' hyperthyroidism was defined as the absence of progression to ophthalmopathy over 18 months of follow-up. The hyperthyroidism patients were between 18 and 65 years old and newly diagnosed, with a disease duration of less than 2 months. Any patient with an uncontrolled infection, another autoimmune disease, pregnancy or lactation was excluded. Diagnoses relied on clinical symptoms, serum thyroxine and TRAb, thyroid ultrasound and orbital computed tomography. PBMCs were separated from roughly 9.6 ml of fresh peripheral blood using Ficoll-Paque density gradient centrifugation. Trizol reagent was used to extract total RNA, and RNA quality was then checked on an Agilent 2100 Bioanalyzer. The TCR beta CDR3 regions were amplified from the RNA transcripts. The TCR CDR3 was subjected to a first round of RT-PCR using the HTBI primer set and the Qiagen OneStep RT-PCR kit. Libraries were constructed in a second round of multiplex PCR, after which size selection and purification were carried out. Paired-end sequencing of the libraries was performed with 100 bp reads on an Illumina HiSeq2000. The paper's data handling went like this. SOAPnuke was used to process the raw data, removing reads that contained adapters or uncalled bases, had a mean Phred below 15, or lacked an exact match to the constant primer or identifier. High-quality paired reads were merged using COPE v1.2.5, and each unique nucleotide sequence was defined as a clonotype. Clonotypes were aligned to IMGT TRBV, TRBD and TRBJ reference segments using MiTCR v1.1. Only V-J combinations with frequency above 0.0001, covering 99% to 99.2% of repertoires, were analysed. A TCS score was defined as the ratio of F50 (clonal expansion) to E x V (chaos), with BLOSUM62-based TCRdist applied between CDR3 peptides within each V-J. Welch's t-statistics and random forest reduced 450 to 600 V-J features to roughly 13, which were used in a naive Bayes classifier (R e1071). TCRdb's own reprocessing of the public reads used fastp at Q25 and MiXCR and kept productive beta chains. Rows are combined by CDR3 protein, so each entry shows the most common genes and DNA. TCRdb's processing, not the study's, gives the V and J calls here. This sample is represented by 190,000 or so distinct CDR3 sequences; 18% of them were singletons. The top ten clones comprise roughly two fifths of the sample.

What the work shows at the level of the full study, not this receptor alone: No statistical method was used to set the sample size in advance, and investigators knew the group allocation. Most expanded thyroid clonotypes (frequency above 0.001) were also detected in blood, a finding suggesting that blood repertoires may reflect thyroid immune responses. In cross-validation, a model built on a 13 V-J signature told ophthalmopathy apart from stable hyperthyroidism with approximately 90% sensitivity and about 81% specificity, and in testing the same model reached 80%/75%. During validation, the model predicted progression to ophthalmopathy a median of around 7 months ahead of onset, with around 71% sensitivity and 72% to 80% specificity.

The CDR3, from cysteine to phenylalanine, totals 15 residues. The entry retains the CDR3 DNA only, 45 bases that are in frame from base 1. For CDR1 and CDR2, the germline V gene lists SNHLY and FYNNEI. For this chain, trimming is 6 bases at the V end and 2 bases at the J end, and the number of junction bases without a gene match is 8. The specimen was blood. The TCR sequence derives from a man between 35 and 55 years old with Graves' hyperthyroidism. The chain joins TRBV2 to TRBJ1-2, with 8 bases aligning to TRBD1. The CDR3 region: CASRNPQGANYGYTF. The DNA reads TGTGCCAGCAGAAACCCGCAGGGGGCAAACTATGGCTACACCTTC.